Only one count was recorded for the clone carrying this T cell receptor beta chain. Trimming pared 4 bases from V and 3 bases from J, leaving 14 bases between. The CDR3 has 15 amino acids. Germline CDR1 reads SGDLS; CDR2 reads YYNGEE. This sample is drawn from a study of tumor-infiltrating lymphocytes in localized non-small cell lung cancer. The overall study: From each patient, both tumor and uninvolved lung, non-adjacent to tumor, were sampled.

Measured with immunoSEQ multiplex PCR; TCRdb has only the in-frame clones, and not every one. The sample has 13,000 to 15,000 clones, 68% seen once. This sequence joins TRBV9 and TRBJ1-3; perhaps TRBD1 as D (5 bases). Sample: uninvolved lung tissue not adjacent to the tumor. This clonotype was obtained from a human donor with non-small cell lung cancer. In DNA, the CDR3 is TGTGCCAGCAGCCGCCGTACTGGGGGTGGAAACACCATATATTTT. Amino acids: CASSRRTGGGNTIYF.